Sequencing of this T cell receptor beta chain was carried out in a study of shared clonotypes between healthy human individuals. Study outcomes and limitations: Depth of sequencing was expected to influence donor clonotype sharing. Memory subsets generally showed lower estimated richness than naive subsets.

Germline V gene lookup returns CDR1 SGHNT and CDR2 YYREEE (reference sequence). V was trimmed by 4 bases and J by 8 bases, leaving 13 bases between them. The CDR3 sequence is 13 residues long. This clone was seen a few times. What it binds is unknown. CD8 cells regarded as naive lacked CD45RO, were positively chosen for CCR7, and omitted terminally differentiated effector memory CD45RA+ cells. Every donor, a Caucasian adult, lived in Nashville, Tennessee. Genomic DNA belonging to each subset was distributed in equal measure over several immunoSEQ plates. Sequenced by immunoSEQ multiplex PCR; TCRdb stores in-frame clones only, minus some. This sample has about 870,000 clones, with around 93% found just once.

Sequenced input: naive CD8+ T cells sorted from blood. The V and J genes are TRBV5-4 and TRBJ2-1; the D gene is possibly TRBD2 (6 bases). This TCR came from a man aged 25-45 years in good health. CDR3 sequence reads: CASSAGRWDEQFF. The CDR3 DNA sequence: TGTGCCAGCAGCGCGGGACGATGGGATGAGCAGTTCTTC.